This T cell receptor (beta chain) comes out of a study of beta chain features in type 1 diabetes. Study-wide context: Age and gender were similar between patients and healthy donors, as were cell yields. Study outcomes and limitations: When Type 1 diabetes patients were examined, their TCRB CDR3s proved moderately but significantly shorter in all four CD4+ subsets.

This clone turned up a few times. Its antigen remains unknown. The CDR3 extends over 15 amino acids. Between the trimmed V and J ends, which lost 2 bases and 0 bases, there was a span of 10 bases. Germline V gene sequence: CDR1 LNHDA, CDR2 SQIVND (reference sequence). The authors reverse transcribed all of the isolated RNA, so sequencing captured expressed TCRB transcripts. This table comes from immunoSEQ multiplex PCR, and its TCRdb copy is limited to in-frame clones, with some not included. The data hold approximately 250,000 clones, with approximately 11% observed a single time. The genes are TRBV19 and TRBJ2-5; TRBD1 is a possible D gene (5 bases). The sequencing sample was made of naive CD4+ T cells from blood. This receptor was obtained from a young man with type 1 diabetes. As DNA, the CDR3 is TGTGCCAGTAGTATACTTGGACACTACCAAGAGACCCAGTACTTC. Translated: CASSILGHYQETQYF.